This T cell receptor beta chain was profiled in a study of T cell clonotyping in hematopoietic cell transplantation. TCRdb keeps only in-frame clones here, not all; method: immunoSEQ multiplex PCR. The data show approximately 80,000 clones, almost 97% seen once. This CDR3 has 13 amino acids. The germline V gene encodes CDR1 SGHRS and CDR2 YFSETQ. After removal of 3 bases from V and 5 bases from J, the junction contained 4 bases not matched to a gene. Findings of the study overall: Recipient TCR diversity dropped after transplant; expanded clonotypes rose from day 30 to 180.

Points on this clone: Its antigen is not identified.

Time point specified: recipient sample about 28 days before transplant, after cytoreduction. Recipient blood drawn about 28 days pretransplant and days 30, 100, 180 after. Specimen: peripheral blood mononuclear cells, collected before stem cell transplant. The chain carries TRBV5-1 and TRBJ1-2; TRBD1 aligns across 7 bases. This receptor was obtained from a woman aged 45-59 years with acute myeloid leukemia. Some clones in this sample may be carry-over from other donors' samples. CDR3 amino acids: CASSSATGYGYTF. The CDR3 region has the DNA TGCGCCAGCAGCTCCGCGACAGGGTATGGCTACACCTTC.